One sample yielded the 8 T cell receptor beta chains listed below, sequenced in a study of T cell changes during pregnancy in multiple sclerosis. The method was immunoSEQ multiplex PCR; TCRdb's version includes in-frame clones alone and lacks a portion of them. The sample lists tens of thousands of clones, over 85% seen once, with roughly 1.4% in the top ten. The sample in question was peripheral blood, obtained in the second trimester of pregnancy. The receptors were gathered from a female donor with multiple sclerosis, enrolled in a pregnancy study.

This clone has a handful of counts. The chain carries TRBV6-5 and TRBJ2-7; 7 bases are shared with TRBD2. The ends lost 4 bases at V and 1 base at J; junction bases unmatched: 4. In germline, CDR1 is MNHEY, CDR2 SVGAGI. The CDR3 contains 14 residues. The CDR3 coding sequence is TGTGCCAGCAGTTCGTCTAGCGGATCCTACGAGCAGTACTTC. Translating it yields CASSSSSGSYEQYF.

In its sample, this clone was seen once. The V gene is TRBV4-1, the J gene TRBJ2-4, with 10 bases aligning to TRBD2. Germline CDR1 is MGHRA and CDR2 is YSYEKL. This CDR3 has 19 amino acids. J was trimmed by 0 bases and V by 1 base; bases with no gene match: 9. CDR3 sequence reads: CASSQAETSGSVAKNIQYF. The CDR3 DNA reads as TGCGCCAGCAGCCAAGCGGAGACTAGCGGGTCTGTAGCCAAAAACATTCAGTACTTC.

The CDR3 nucleotides read TGCGCCAGCAGCCTAGCAGGGGGCGGTCAGCCCCAGCATTTT. This gives the protein CASSLAGGGQPQHF. The gene calls are TRBV5-1 and TRBJ1-5, with TRBD1 matching 8 bases. The CDR3 extends over 14 amino acids. Losses at the gene ends were 4 bases for V and 6 bases for J; bases not matched to a gene: 6. The germline CDR1 and CDR2 sequences are SGHRS and YFSETQ. Drawing the rest from reference TRBV5-1 and TRBJ1-5, the complete variable domain is KAGVTQTPRYLIKTRGQQVTLSCSPISGHRSVSWYQQTPGQGLQFLFEYFSETQRNKGNFPGRFSGRQFSNSRSEMNVSTLELGDSALYLCASSLAGGGQPQHFGDGTRLSIL.

In its sample, this clone was seen once. The gene calls are TRBV6-5 and TRBJ2-7, with 8 bases matching TRBD2. The CDR3 has 13 amino acids. Germline trimming cut 5 bases from V and 4 bases from J; bases unmatched to any gene: 4. Germline CDR1 is MNHEY and CDR2 is SVGAGI. CDR3 region: CASSRREGYEQYF. The CDR3 region has the DNA TGTGCCAGCAGTCGCCGGGAGGGTTACGAGCAGTACTTC.

The chain couples TRBV2 to TRBJ2-1; 15 nucleotides line up with TRBD2. V trimming: 6 bases; J trimming: 9 bases; junction bases outside the gene matches: 6. The CDR3 covers 15 residues. Looked up from germline, CDR1 is SNHLY and CDR2 is FYNNEI. The CDR3 is CASSKGLAGGGEQFF. CDR3 sequence (DNA): TGTGCCAGCAGCAAAGGACTAGCGGGAGGGGGTGAGCAGTTCTTC.

This clone came up once. V usage is TRBV28 and J usage is TRBJ2-1; 7 bases fit TRBD2. The CDR3 is made up of 17 amino acids. V trimming: 6 bases; J trimming: 3 bases; junction bases outside the gene matches: 14. Germline V lookup: CDR1 MDHEN, CDR2 SYDVKM. The CDR3 region has the DNA TGTGCCAGCAGCGACATAAAGCGGGAAATTGTCTACAATGAGCAGTTCTTC. Translated, it gives CASSDIKREIVYNEQFF.

The rearrangement joins TRBV19 to TRBJ2-1, with 8 bases lining up with TRBD2. The ends lost 1 base at V and 2 bases at J; junction bases unmatched: 1. Germline lookup yields CDR1 LNHDA and CDR2 SQIVND (reference sequence). The CDR3 spans 15 residues. CDR3: CASSIAGGTYNEQFF. CDR3 DNA: TGTGCCAGTAGTATAGCGGGAGGGACCTACAATGAGCAGTTCTTC.

The V gene is TRBV5-6, the J gene TRBJ1-2; TRBD1 might be the D (5 bases). The germline V gene has CDR1 SGHDT and CDR2 YYEEEE. V gave up 6 bases and J gave up 3 bases, with 12 bases separating them. The CDR3 spans 13 residues. CDR3 in DNA: TGTGCCAGCACCCCGGGGGATTACTATGGCTACACCTTC. It specifies CASTPGDYYGYTF.